This T cell receptor (beta chain) was obtained from a study of CD8+CD57+ T cells in acquired aplastic anemia. Profiling that covered TCR beta VDJ and CDR3 relied on genomic DNA as its template. TCRdb independently ran MiXCR on the reads; one entry per CDR3 protein. The repertoire consists of 200,000 to 250,000 distinct CDR3 sequences, with around 50% occurring once and the leading ten covering 20%. V gave up 1 base and J gave up 4 bases, with 11 bases separating them. Germline CDR1 and CDR2: MNHNS and SASEGT. This CDR3 has 15 amino acids. It was patients with CD8+CD57+ cell expansion by flow cytometry who were chosen for sequencing.

This TCR derives from a human donor with aplastic anemia. Specimen: sorted CD4+, CD8+, or CD8+CD57+ T cells (not recorded which) from PBMCs. The gene calls are TRBV6-1 and TRBJ1-3; perhaps TRBD1 as D (5 bases). CDR3 amino acids: CASSEVSGIGNTIYF. The CDR3 region has the DNA TGTGCCAGCAGTGAAGTCTCAGGGATAGGAAACACCATATATTTT.